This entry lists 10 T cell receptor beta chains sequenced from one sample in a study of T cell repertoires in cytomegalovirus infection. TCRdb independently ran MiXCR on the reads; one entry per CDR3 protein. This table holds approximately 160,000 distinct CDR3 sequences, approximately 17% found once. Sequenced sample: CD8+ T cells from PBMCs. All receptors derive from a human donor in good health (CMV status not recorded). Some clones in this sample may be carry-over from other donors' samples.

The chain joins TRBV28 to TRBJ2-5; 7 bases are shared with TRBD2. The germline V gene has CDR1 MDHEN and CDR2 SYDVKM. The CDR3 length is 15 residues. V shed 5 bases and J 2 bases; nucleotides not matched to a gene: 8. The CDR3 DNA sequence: TGTGCCAGCAGTGGGGCGCTCGGGGGGCAAGAGACCCAGTACTTC. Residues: CASSGALGGQETQYF.

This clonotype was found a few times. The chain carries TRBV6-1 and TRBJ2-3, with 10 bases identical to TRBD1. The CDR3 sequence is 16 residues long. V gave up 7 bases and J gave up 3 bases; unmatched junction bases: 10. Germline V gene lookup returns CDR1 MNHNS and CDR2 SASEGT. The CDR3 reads CASTSLPGQGTDTQYF. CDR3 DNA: TGTGCCAGCACCAGCCTCCCGGGACAGGGGACAGATACGCAGTATTTT.

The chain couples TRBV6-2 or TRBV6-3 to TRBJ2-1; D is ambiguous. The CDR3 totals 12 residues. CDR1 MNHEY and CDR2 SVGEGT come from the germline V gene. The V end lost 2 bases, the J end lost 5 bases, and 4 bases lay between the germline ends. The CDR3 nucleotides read TGTGCCAGCAGTTACCGGGACAATGAGCAGTTCTTC. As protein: CASSYRDNEQFF.

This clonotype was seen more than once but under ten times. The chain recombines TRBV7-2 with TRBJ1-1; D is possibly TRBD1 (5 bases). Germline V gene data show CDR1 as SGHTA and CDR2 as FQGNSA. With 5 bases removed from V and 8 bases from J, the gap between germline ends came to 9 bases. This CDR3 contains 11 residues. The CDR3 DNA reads TGTGCCAGCAGCCGTGACAGCGAAGCTTTCTTT. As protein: CASSRDSEAFF.

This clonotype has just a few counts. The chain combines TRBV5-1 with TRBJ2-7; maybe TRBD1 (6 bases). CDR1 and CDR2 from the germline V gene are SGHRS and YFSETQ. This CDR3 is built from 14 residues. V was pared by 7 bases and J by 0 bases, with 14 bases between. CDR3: CASHNRAVSYEQYF. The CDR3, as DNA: TGCGCCAGCCACAACAGGGCGGTCTCCTACGAGCAGTACTTC. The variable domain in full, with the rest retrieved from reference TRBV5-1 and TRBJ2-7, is KAGVTQTPRYLIKTRGQQVTLSCSPISGHRSVSWYQQTPGQGLQFLFEYFSETQRNKGNFPGRFSGRQFSNSRSEMNVSTLELGDSALYLCASHNRAVSYEQYFGPGTRLTVT.

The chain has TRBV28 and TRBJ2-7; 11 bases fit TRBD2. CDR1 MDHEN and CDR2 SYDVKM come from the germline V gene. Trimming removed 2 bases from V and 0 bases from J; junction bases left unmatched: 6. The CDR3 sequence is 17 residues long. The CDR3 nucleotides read TGTGCCAGCAGTTTAGAGGCTAGCGGGAGGTACTCCTACGAGCAGTACTTC. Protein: CASSLEASGRYSYEQYF. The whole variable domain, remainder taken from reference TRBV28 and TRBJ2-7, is DVKVTQSSRYLVKRTGEKVFLECVQDMDHENMFWYRQDPGLGLRLIYFSYDVKMKEKGDIPEGYSVSREKKERFSLILESASTNQTSMYLCASSLEASGRYSYEQYFGPGTRLTVT.

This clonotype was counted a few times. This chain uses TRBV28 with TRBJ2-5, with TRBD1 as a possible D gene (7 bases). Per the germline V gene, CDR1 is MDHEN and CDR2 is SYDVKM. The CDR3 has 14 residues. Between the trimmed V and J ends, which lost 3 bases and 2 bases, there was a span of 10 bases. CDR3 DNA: TGTGCCAGCAGTTTGACAGGGAGGCAAGAGACCCAGTACTTC. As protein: CASSLTGRQETQYF.

The CDR3 nucleotides read TGTGCCAGCAGTTTGAGAGGGGACACTGAGCAGTTCTTC. Translated: CASSLRGDTEQFF. This chain connects TRBV28 to TRBJ2-1; possibly TRBD1 for D (6 bases). Trimming removed 3 bases from V and 9 bases from J, with 12 bases in between. This CDR3 is 13 amino acids long. Germline V gene data show CDR1 as MDHEN and CDR2 as SYDVKM.

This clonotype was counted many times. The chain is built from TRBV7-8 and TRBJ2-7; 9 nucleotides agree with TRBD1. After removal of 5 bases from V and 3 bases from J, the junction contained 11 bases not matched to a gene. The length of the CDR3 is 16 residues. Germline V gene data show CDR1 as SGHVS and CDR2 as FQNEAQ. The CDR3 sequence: CASSLPPSGQGYEQYF. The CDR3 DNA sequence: TGTGCCAGCAGCCTCCCTCCCTCGGGACAGGGCTACGAGCAGTACTTC.

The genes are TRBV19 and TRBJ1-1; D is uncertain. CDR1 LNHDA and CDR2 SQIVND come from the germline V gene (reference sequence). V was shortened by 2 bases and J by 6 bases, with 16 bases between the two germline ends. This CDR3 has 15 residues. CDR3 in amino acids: CASSISLQWGAEAFF. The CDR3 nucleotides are TGTGCCAGTAGTATAAGTCTCCAGTGGGGAGCTGAAGCTTTCTTT.